This T cell receptor (beta chain) is drawn from a study of immune heterogeneity within non-small cell lung tumors. Study overall: Of the tumors, several were squamous cell, some eleven non-squamous, and 1 not otherwise specified.

This clonotype appeared many times. Each sample used 600 to 750 ng of genomic DNA from bulk tumor tissue. Surgical sampling yielded several biopsies per primary tumor (spaced far apart). The study cohort was described as untreated, and its members had newly diagnosed non-small cell lung cancer. They went on to have curative surgery. Sample donors consisted of newly diagnosed non-small cell lung cancer patients who were undergoing surgery with curative intent. Multiplex PCR amplified the TCR beta CDR3 region. Its first round ran for around 10 cycles with 32 V and 13 J primers. TCRdb re-derived calls from the multiplex PCR reads in MiXCR, one entry per CDR3 protein. The top ten clones hold around a fifth of a sample with 8,500 to 13,000 distinct CDR3 sequences, approximately 29% of them seen once. CDR3 length equals 14 residues. V shed 5 bases and J shed 3 bases, with 14 bases lying between them. CDR1 and CDR2 (germline): MDHEN, SYDVKM.

This clonotype originated in a woman between 45 and 65 years old with non-small cell lung cancer. The V call is TRBV28, the J call TRBJ2-7; no clear D gene. The sequenced sample was lung tumor tissue. The CDR3 is CASSRLSDNYEQYF. The DNA for the CDR3 is TGTGCCAGCAGTCGACTTTCAGACAACTACGAGCAGTACTTC.